Each of the 22 T cell receptor beta chains below was sequenced from the same sample in a study of T-cell memory formation after mild COVID-19. TCRdb fed the 5' RACE reads into MiXCR, producing one record per CDR3 protein. The sample holds about 360,000 distinct CDR3 sequences, about 15% seen once. Sequencing input: PBMCs or a T cell subset sorted from them (not recorded which). The receptors derive from a man aged 18 to 29 who had mild COVID-19 (a few samples of this study predate the infection). Cell type and time point are not known.

The V call is TRBV6-2 or TRBV6-3, the J call TRBJ2-5; the D gene could be TRBD1 or TRBD2 (6 bases each). The CDR3 consists of 13 residues. Looked up from germline, CDR1 is MNHEY and CDR2 is SVGEGT. V lost 4 bases to trimming and J lost 7 bases, with 13 bases between them. CDR3 sequence: CASSSTGARTQYF. For the CDR3, the DNA is TGTGCCAGCAGTTCTACGGGGGCCCGGACCCAGTACTTC.

The V gene is TRBV7-2, the J gene TRBJ1-5; D is uncertain. The V and J ends lost 5 bases and 7 bases respectively, with 9 bases between them. The germline CDR1 and CDR2 sequences are SGHTA and FQGNSA. This CDR3 is 12 amino acids long. The CDR3, as DNA: TGTGCCAGCAGCACACAGACCCAGCCCCAGCATTTT. Translated, it gives CASSTQTQPQHF.

The chain joins TRBV4-2 to TRBJ2-7; 7 bases agree with TRBD2. The ends lost 2 bases at V and 2 bases at J; junction bases unmatched: 9. Germline V gene sequence: CDR1 LGHNA, CDR2 YNFKEQ. The CDR3 consists of 16 residues. CDR3 protein: CASSQQPERDAYEQYF. Written as DNA, the CDR3 is TGTGCCAGCAGCCAACAACCTGAGCGGGATGCCTACGAGCAGTACTTC.

The J gene is TRBJ1-5, the V gene TRBV5-6; TRBD1 might be the D (6 bases). The CDR3 covers 15 residues. The ends were cut back, 2 bases at V and 8 bases at J, with 17 bases in the middle. Germline V gene lookup returns CDR1 SGHDT and CDR2 YYEEEE. CDR3 DNA sequence: TGTGCCAGCAGCTTCTTCAGGGGCATGCGGGAGCCCCAGCATTTT. This sequence encodes CASSFFRGMREPQHF.

The sample holds a few counts of this clonotype. The chain joins TRBV5-1 to TRBJ2-3; D could derive from TRBD1 or TRBD2 (5 bases each). The CDR3 contains 15 residues. The V end lost 9 bases, the J end lost 0 bases, and 17 bases lay between the germline ends. CDR1 SGHRS and CDR2 YFSETQ come from the germline V gene. CDR3 sequence reads: CATAPGPASTDTQYF. The CDR3 DNA follows: TGCGCCACCGCCCCGGGGCCAGCCAGCACAGATACGCAGTATTTT.

This clonotype was seen at least ten times. The chain employs TRBV12-3 or TRBV12-4 and TRBJ2-4; D unresolved. The CDR3 is made up of 11 amino acids. V lost 4 bases and J lost 10, with 8 bases in between. Here the CDR3 DNA reads TGTGCCAGCAGTTATGGGCCTATTCAGTACTTC. Encoded protein: CASSYGPIQYF.

This clonotype was seen more than once but under ten times. The chain recombines TRBV7-3 with TRBJ2-1; a possible D gene is TRBD2 (6 bases). V was pared by 1 base and J by 5 bases, with 15 bases between. The CDR3 has 16 amino acids. Germline loops: CDR1 SGHTA, CDR2 FQGTGA. The CDR3 DNA sequence: TGTGCCAGCAGCTTAAGGCAGGCGGGGCCGAACAATGAGCAGTTCTTC. Amino acids: CASSLRQAGPNNEQFF. Using reference TRBV7-3 and TRBJ2-1 for the parts outside the CDR3, the full variable domain is GAGVSQTPSNKVTEKGKYVELRCDPISGHTALYWYRQSLGQGPEFLIYFQGTGAADDSGLPNDRFFAVRPEGSVSTLKIQRTERGDSAVYLCASSLRQAGPNNEQFFGPGTRLTVL.

This clonotype was observed a handful of times. The gene calls are TRBV4-3 and TRBJ1-2, with a weak D call TRBD1 (6 bases). The V end lost 2 bases, the J end lost 8 bases, and 12 bases lay between the germline ends. Germline V CDR1 and CDR2: LGHNA, YSLEER. The CDR3 spans 13 residues. DNA of the CDR3: TGCGCCAGCAGCCAAACACAGGGACTGGGCTACACCTTC. Translation: CASSQTQGLGYTF.

The sample holds a few counts of this clonotype. The chain has TRBV11-2 and TRBJ2-2, with 9 bases lining up with TRBD1. The germline V gene encodes CDR1 SGHAT and CDR2 FQNNGV. This CDR3 is 17 amino acids long. The J segment lost 7 bases and the V segment lost 5 bases, leaving 14 bases of the junction unmatched. In DNA, the CDR3 is TGTGCCAGCAGCACTCAACCCGGGACAGGGTCGTACGGGGAGCTGTTTTTT. As protein: CASSTQPGTGSYGELFF.

This clonotype was observed a single time. The rearrangement uses TRBV11-2 and TRBJ2-1; 7 nucleotides agree with TRBD2. Germline values: CDR1 SGHAT, CDR2 FQNNGV. V gave up 8 bases and J gave up 4 bases; unmatched junction bases: 14. The CDR3 length is 16 residues. This CDR3 reads CASSSRLAGGYNEQFF. The CDR3 nucleotides read TGTGCCAGCTCCTCAAGACTAGCCGGGGGATACAATGAGCAGTTCTTC.

This clonotype was detected ten times or more. The chain employs TRBV7-9 and TRBJ2-1; 7 nucleotides agree with TRBD2. Trimming took 5 bases from V and 4 from J; bases not matched to a gene: 14. CDR3 length equals 17 residues. In germline, CDR1 is SEHNR, CDR2 FQNEAQ (reference sequence). DNA of the CDR3: TGTGCCAGCAGCCCCGTGGGGGAGGGGAACGGTTACAATGAGCAGTTCTTC. This codes for CASSPVGEGNGYNEQFF.

The sample holds a few counts of this clonotype. V usage is TRBV5-4 and J usage is TRBJ2-2; D gene uncertain. CDR1 and CDR2 (germline): SGHNT, YYREEE (reference sequence). With 8 bases removed from V and 1 base from J, the gap between germline ends came to 9 bases. The CDR3 contains 13 residues. CDR3 amino acids: CASGLQNTGELFF. The CDR3 DNA reads TGTGCCAGTGGGCTCCAGAACACCGGGGAGCTGTTTTTT.

V usage is TRBV29-1 and J usage is TRBJ2-1; 7 bases map to TRBD2. Germline V gene sequence: CDR1 SQVTM, CDR2 ANQGSEA. CDR3 length: 12 amino acids. The CDR3 bases are TGCGGTCTTGCTAGCGGATACAATGAGCAGTTCTTC. Residues: CGLASGYNEQFF.

The chain is built from TRBV12-3 or TRBV12-4 and TRBJ1-4, with D perhaps TRBD1 (6 bases). Deletions cut 5 bases from V and 8 bases from J, with 12 bases between. The CDR3 has 13 residues. The DNA for the CDR3 is TGTGCCAGCAGTCGTACAGGGAGGGAAAAACTGTTTTTT. This translates into CASSRTGREKLFF.

This clonotype has at least ten counts. V usage is TRBV7-6 and J usage is TRBJ2-2, with TRBD2 identical over 7 bases. The CDR3 is made up of 15 amino acids. Germline CDR1 SGHVS, CDR2 FNYEAQ. V lost 5 bases to trimming and J lost 9 bases; unmatched junction nucleotides: 12. For the CDR3, the DNA is TGTGCCAGCAGCCCCGCCGGCGGGAGCCGTTGGGAGCTGTTTTTT. This gives the protein CASSPAGGSRWELFF. The variable domain in full, with the rest retrieved from reference TRBV7-6 and TRBJ2-2, is GAGVSQSPRYKVTKRGQDVALRCDPISGHVSLYWYRQALGQGPEFLTYFNYEAQQDKSGLPNDRFSAERPEGSISTLTIQRTEQRDSAMYRCASSPAGGSRWELFFGEGSRLTVL.

Ten or more counts support this clonotype. The chain is built from TRBV4-3 and TRBJ2-7; TRBD1 aligns across 9 bases. The CDR3 consists of 20 residues. The J segment lost 0 bases and the V segment lost 0 bases, leaving 15 bases of the junction unmatched. CDR1 and CDR2 from the germline V gene are LGHNA and YSLEER. Here the CDR3 DNA reads TGCGCCAGCAGCCAAGAAGTCCGACAGGGGGTTATCCGTCCCTCCTACGAGCAGTACTTC. Translation: CASSQEVRQGVIRPSYEQYF.

Many counts were recorded for this clonotype. This chain's CDR3 is CSARHGGDEQFF. Here the CDR3 DNA reads TGCAGTGCTAGACACGGGGGTGATGAGCAGTTCTTC. The chain links TRBV20-1 to TRBJ2-1, with D tentatively TRBD2 (6 bases). This CDR3 contains 12 residues. CDR1 DFQATT and CDR2 SNEGSKA come from the germline V gene (reference sequence). V was pared by 2 bases and J by 8 bases, with 10 bases between.

Only a few counts were recorded for this clonotype. V and J are TRBV29-1 and TRBJ2-3; no definite D call. CDR3 length: 16 residues. The germline V and J ends were trimmed by 0 bases and 2 bases, with 15 bases remaining between them. The germline CDR1 and CDR2 sequences are SQVTM and ANQGSEA. CDR3 sequence: CSVEDLGELDTDTQYF. The CDR3 region has the DNA TGCAGCGTTGAAGATTTGGGCGAGCTAGACACAGATACGCAGTATTTT.

In its sample, this clonotype was seen a few times. Here the CDR3 DNA reads TGTGCCAGCCGTTCACTTCCCAGGTTCGCAGAAGGCTACACCTTC. Translation gives CASRSLPRFAEGYTF. The V gene is TRBV12-3 or TRBV12-4, the J gene TRBJ1-2, with D hard to call. V lost 8 bases and J 8 bases, leaving 24 bases between the germline ends. The CDR3 sequence is 15 residues long.

The chain couples TRBV3-1 to TRBJ1-2; no firm D call. Trimming cost V 1 base and J 8 bases, with 14 bases left between them. The CDR3 covers 14 residues. Germline assignment: CDR1 LGHDT and CDR2 YNNKEL (reference sequence). The CDR3 sequence: CASSQARASFGYTF. CDR3 in DNA: TGTGCCAGCAGCCAAGCACGAGCCTCCTTCGGCTACACCTTC.

V usage is TRBV4-3 and J usage is TRBJ2-3, with a tentative D call TRBD2 (5 bases). CDR1 is LGHNA, CDR2 YSLEER, per germline. V lost 1 base and J lost 9, with 14 bases in between. This CDR3 spans 14 amino acids. The CDR3 sequence: CASSQVTHEGTQYF. The DNA for the CDR3 is TGCGCCAGCAGCCAAGTCACCCACGAGGGAACGCAGTATTTT.

The chain recombines TRBV12-1 with TRBJ2-1; the D segment call TRBD2 is taken from the table without a DNA check. TRBV12-1 is termed a pseudogene. This CDR3 is built from 15 residues. The CDR3: CASSPPTGGHNEQFF. CDR3 in DNA: TGTGCCAGCAGCCCTCCGACGGGAGGGCACAATGAGCAGTTCTTC.